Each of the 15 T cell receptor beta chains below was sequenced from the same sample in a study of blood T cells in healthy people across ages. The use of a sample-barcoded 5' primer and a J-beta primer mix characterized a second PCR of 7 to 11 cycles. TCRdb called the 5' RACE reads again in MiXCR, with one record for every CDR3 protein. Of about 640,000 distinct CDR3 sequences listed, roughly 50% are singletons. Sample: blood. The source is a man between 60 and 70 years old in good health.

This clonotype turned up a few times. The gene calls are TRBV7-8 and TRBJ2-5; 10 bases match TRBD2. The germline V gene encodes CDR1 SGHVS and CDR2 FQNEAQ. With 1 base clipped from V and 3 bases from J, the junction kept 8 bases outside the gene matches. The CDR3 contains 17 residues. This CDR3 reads CASSLEGTSGTKETQYF. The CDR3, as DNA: TGTGCCAGCAGCTTAGAGGGCACTAGCGGGACCAAAGAGACCCAGTACTTC.

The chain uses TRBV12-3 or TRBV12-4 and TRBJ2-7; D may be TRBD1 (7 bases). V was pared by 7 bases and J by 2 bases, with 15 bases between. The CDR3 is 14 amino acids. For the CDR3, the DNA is TGTGCCAGCAACCCAGGGGGGCCACCCTACGAGCAGTACTTC. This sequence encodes CASNPGGPPYEQYF.

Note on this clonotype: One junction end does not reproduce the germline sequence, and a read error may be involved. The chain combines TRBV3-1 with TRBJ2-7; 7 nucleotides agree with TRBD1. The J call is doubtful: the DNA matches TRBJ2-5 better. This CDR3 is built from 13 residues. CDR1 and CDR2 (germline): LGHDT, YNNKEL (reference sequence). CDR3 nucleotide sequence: TGTGCCGGCAGCCCCGACAGGGCGCAGACCCAGTACTTC. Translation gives CAGSPDRAQTQYF.

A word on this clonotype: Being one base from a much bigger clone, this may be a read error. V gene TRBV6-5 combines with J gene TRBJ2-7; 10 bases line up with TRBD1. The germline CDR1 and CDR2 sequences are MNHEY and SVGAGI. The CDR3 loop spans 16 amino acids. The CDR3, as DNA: TGTGCCAGCAGTTCGAGACCGGGACAGGGGTCCTGCGAGCAGTACTTC. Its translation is CASSSRPGQGSCEQYF.

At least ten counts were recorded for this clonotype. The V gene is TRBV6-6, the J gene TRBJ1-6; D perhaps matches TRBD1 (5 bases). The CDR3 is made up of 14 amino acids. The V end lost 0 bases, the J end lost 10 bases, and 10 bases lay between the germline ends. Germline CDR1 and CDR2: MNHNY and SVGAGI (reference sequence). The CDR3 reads CASSYSGEDSPLHF. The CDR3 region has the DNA TGTGCCAGCAGTTACTCGGGGGAGGACTCACCCCTCCACTTT.

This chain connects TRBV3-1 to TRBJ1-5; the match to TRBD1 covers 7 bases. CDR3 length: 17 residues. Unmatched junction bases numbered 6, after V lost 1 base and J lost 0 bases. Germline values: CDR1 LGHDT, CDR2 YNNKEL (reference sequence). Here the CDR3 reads CASSQAGGELSNQPQHF. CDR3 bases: TGTGCCAGCAGCCAAGCAGGGGGGGAGCTTAGCAATCAGCCCCAGCATTTT.

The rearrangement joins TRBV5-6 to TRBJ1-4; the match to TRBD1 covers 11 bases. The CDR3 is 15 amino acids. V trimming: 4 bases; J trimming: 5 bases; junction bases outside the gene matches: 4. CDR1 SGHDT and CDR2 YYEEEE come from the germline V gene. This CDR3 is CASSLRDRGNEKLFF. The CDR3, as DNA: TGTGCCAGCAGCCTGCGGGACAGGGGGAATGAAAAACTGTTTTTT.

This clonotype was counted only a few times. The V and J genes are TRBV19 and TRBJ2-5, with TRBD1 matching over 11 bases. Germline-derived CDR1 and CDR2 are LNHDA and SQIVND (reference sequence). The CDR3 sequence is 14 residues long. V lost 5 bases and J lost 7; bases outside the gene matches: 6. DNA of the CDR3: TGTGCCAGTAGTGCCCCCGGGACAGGGGGGACCCAGTACTTC. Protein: CASSAPGTGGTQYF.

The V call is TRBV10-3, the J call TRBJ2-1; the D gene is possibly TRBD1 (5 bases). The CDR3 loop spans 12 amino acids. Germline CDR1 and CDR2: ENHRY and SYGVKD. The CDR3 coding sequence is TGTTGCGACCCCACAGGTCACAATGAGCAGTTCTTC. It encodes CCDPTGHNEQFF.

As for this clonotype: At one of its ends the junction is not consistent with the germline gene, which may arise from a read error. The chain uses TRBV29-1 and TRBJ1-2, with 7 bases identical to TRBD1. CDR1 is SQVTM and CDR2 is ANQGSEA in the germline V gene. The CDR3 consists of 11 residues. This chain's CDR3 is CSVGTAYGYIF. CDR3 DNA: TGCAGCGTGGGGACAGCATATGGCTACATCTTC.

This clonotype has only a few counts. CDR3 in DNA: TGTGCCAGCAGTGATGGGCAGAAAGAGACCCAGTACTTC. Translation gives CASSDGQKETQYF. The chain employs TRBV6-6 and TRBJ2-5; D ambiguous. Germline CDR1 and CDR2: MNHNY and SVGAGI (reference sequence). V shed 5 bases and J shed 3 bases, with 10 bases lying between them. CDR3 length: 13 residues.

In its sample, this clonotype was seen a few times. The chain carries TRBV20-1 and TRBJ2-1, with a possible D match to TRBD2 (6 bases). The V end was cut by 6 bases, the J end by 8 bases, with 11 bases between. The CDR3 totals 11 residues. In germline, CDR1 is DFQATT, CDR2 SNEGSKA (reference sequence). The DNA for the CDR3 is TGCAGTGCCGCTAGCGTACATGAGCAGTTCTTC. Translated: CSAASVHEQFF.

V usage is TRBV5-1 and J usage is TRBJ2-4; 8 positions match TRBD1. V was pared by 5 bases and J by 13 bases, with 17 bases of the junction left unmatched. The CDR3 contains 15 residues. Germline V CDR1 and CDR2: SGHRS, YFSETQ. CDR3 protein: CASSRTGGDYNEQYF. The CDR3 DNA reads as TGCGCCAGCAGTCGTACAGGGGGAGACTACAATGAGCAGTACTTC.

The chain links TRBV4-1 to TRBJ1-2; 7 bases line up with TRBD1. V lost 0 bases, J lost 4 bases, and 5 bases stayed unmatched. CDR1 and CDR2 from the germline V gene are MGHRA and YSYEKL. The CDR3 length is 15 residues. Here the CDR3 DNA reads TGCGCCAGCAGCCAAGAGGGTGACAGGGTCTATGGCTACACCTTC. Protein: CASSQEGDRVYGYTF.

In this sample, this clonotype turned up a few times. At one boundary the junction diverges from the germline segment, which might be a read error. The CDR3 spells CASSADRGSTDTQYF. The CDR3 DNA reads as TGTGCCAGCAGCGCGGACAGGGGTAGTACAGATACGCAGTATTTT. The rearrangement uses TRBV5-1 and TRBJ2-3; TRBD1 matches 9 bases. The CDR3 is 15 amino acids. CDR1 and CDR2 from the germline V gene are SGHRS and YFSETQ.